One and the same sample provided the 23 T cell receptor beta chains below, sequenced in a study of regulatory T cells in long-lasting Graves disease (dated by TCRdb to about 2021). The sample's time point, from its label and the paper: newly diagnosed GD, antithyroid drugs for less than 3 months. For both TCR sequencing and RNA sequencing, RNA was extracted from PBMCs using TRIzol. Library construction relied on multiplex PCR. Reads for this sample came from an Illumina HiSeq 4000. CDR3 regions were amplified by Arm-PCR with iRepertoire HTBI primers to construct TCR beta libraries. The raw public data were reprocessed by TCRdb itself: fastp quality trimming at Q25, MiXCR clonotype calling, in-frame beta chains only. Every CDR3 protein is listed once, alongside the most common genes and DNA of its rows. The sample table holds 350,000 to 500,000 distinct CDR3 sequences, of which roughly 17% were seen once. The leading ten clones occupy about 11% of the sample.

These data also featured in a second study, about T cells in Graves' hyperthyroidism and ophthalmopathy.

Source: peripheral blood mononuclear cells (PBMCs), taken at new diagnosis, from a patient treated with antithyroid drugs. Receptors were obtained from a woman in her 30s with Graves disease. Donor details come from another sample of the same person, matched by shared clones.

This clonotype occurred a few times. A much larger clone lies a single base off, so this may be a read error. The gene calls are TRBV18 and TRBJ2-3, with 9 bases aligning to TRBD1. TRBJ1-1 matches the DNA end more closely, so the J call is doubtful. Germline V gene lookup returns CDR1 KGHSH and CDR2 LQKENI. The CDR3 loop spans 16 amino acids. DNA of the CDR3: TGTGCCAGCTCACCCCTTTGGACAGGGGTGAGAGCTGATGCTTTCTTT. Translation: CASSPLWTGVRADAFF.

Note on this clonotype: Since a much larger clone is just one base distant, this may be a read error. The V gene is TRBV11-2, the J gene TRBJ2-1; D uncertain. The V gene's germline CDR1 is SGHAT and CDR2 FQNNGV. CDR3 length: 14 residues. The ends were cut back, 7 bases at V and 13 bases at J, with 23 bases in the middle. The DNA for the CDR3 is TGTGCCAGCAAGAATTTCCTGAAACGTGAGGACCAGTTCTTC. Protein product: CASKNFLKREDQFF. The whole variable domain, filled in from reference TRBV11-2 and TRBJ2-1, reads EAGVAQSPRYKIIEKRQSVAFWCNPISGHATLYWYQQILGQGPKLLIQFQNNGVVDDSQLPKDRFSAERLKGVDSTLKIQPAKLEDSAVYLCASKNFLKREDQFFGPGTRLTVL.

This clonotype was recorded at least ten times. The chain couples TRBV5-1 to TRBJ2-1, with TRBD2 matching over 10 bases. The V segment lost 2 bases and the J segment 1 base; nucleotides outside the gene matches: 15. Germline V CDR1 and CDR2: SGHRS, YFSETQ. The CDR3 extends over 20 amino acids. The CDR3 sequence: CASSFPRASGSLFSYNEQFF. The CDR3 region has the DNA TGCGCCAGCAGCTTCCCTCGGGCTAGCGGGAGCCTTTTTTCCTACAATGAGCAGTTCTTC.

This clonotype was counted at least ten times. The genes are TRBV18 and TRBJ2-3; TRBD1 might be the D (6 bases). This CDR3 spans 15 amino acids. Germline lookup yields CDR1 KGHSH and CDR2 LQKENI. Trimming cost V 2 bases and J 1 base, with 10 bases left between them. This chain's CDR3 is CASSPSRGGTDTQYF. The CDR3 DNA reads TGTGCCAGCTCACCAAGCAGGGGAGGCACAGATACGCAGTATTTT. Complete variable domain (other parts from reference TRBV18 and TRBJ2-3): NAGVMQNPRHLVRRRGQEARLRCSPMKGHSHVYWYRQLPEEGLKFMVYLQKENIIDESGMPKERFSAEFPKEGPSILRIQQVVRGDSAAYFCASSPSRGGTDTQYFGPGTRLTVL.

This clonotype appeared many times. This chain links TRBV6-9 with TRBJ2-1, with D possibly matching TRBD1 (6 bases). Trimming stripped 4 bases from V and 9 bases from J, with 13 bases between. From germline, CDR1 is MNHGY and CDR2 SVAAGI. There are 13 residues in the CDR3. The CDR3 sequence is CASSSPGVLEQFF. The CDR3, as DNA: TGTGCCAGCAGTTCCCCAGGGGTCCTTGAGCAGTTCTTC.

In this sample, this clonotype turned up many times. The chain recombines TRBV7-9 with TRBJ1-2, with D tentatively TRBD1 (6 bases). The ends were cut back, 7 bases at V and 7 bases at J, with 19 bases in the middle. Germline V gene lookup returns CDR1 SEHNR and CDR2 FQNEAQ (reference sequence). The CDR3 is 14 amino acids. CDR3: CASTSQGQSLGYTF. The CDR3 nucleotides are TGTGCCAGCACCTCCCAAGGACAGTCCCTTGGCTACACCTTC.

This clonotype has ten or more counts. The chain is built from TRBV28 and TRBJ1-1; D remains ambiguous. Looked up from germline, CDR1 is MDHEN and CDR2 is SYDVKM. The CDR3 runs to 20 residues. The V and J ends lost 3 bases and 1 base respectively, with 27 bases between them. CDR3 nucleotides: TGTGCCAGCAGTTTCCCCTCAGTAACCCTTATCCGGGGAGAGAACACTGAAGCTTTCTTT. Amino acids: CASSFPSVTLIRGENTEAFF.

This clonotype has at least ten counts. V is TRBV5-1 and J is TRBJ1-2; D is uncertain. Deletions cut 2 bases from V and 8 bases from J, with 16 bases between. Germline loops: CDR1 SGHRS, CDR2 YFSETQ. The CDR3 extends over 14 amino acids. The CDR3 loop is CASSFVAVGDGYTF. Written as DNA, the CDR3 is TGCGCCAGCAGCTTCGTGGCAGTCGGTGACGGCTACACCTTC. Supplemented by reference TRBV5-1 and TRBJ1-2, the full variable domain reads KAGVTQTPRYLIKTRGQQVTLSCSPISGHRSVSWYQQTPGQGLQFLFEYFSETQRNKGNFPGRFSGRQFSNSRSEMNVSTLELGDSALYLCASSFVAVGDGYTFGSGTRLTVV.

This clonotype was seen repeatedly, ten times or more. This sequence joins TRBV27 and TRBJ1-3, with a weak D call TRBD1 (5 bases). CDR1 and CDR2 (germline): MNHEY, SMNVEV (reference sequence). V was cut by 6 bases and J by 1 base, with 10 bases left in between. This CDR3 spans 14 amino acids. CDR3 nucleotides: TGTGCCAGCAGAATCAGGGCTTCTGGAAACACCATATATTTT. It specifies CASRIRASGNTIYF.

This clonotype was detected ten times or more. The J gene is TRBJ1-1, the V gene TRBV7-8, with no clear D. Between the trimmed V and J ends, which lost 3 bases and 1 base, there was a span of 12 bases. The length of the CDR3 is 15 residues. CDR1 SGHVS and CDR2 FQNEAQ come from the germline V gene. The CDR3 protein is CASSFRTGRNTEAFF. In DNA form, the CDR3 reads TGTGCCAGCAGCTTCCGGACGGGAAGGAACACTGAAGCTTTCTTT.

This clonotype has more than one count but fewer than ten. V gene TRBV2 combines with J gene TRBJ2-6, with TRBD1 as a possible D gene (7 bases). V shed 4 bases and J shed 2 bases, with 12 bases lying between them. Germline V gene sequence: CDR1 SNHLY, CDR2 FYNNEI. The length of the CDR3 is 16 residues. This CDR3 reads CASSAGGFAGANVLTF. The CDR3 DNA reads TGTGCCAGCAGTGCAGGGGGGTTTGCTGGGGCCAACGTCCTGACTTTC.

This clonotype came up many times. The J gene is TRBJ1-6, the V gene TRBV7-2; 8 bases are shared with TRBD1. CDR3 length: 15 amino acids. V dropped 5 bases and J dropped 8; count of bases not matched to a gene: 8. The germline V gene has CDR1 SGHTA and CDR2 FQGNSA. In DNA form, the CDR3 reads TGTGCCAGCAGCCGCGGACAGGGAGGTTATTCACCCCTCCACTTT. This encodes CASSRGQGGYSPLHF.

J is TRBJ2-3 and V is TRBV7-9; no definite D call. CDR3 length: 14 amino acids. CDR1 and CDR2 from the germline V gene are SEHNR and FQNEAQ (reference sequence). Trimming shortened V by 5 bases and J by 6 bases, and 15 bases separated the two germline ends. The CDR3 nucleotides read TGTGCCAGCAGCCGGGCGCTAAGTGCGGATACGCAGTATTTT. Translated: CASSRALSADTQYF. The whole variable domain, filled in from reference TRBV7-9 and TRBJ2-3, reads DTGVSQNPRHKITKRGQNVTFRCDPISEHNRLYWYRQTLGQGPEFLTYFQNEAQLEKSRLLSDRFSAERPKGSFSTLEIQRTEQGDSAMYLCASSRALSADTQYFGPGTRLTVL.

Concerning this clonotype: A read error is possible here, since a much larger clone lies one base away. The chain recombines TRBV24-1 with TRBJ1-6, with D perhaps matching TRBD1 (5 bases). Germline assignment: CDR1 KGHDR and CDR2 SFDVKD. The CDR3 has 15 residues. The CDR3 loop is CAASDGRELNSPLHF. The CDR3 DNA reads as TGTGCCGCCAGTGACGGCAGGGAGCTTAATTCACCCCTCCACTTT.

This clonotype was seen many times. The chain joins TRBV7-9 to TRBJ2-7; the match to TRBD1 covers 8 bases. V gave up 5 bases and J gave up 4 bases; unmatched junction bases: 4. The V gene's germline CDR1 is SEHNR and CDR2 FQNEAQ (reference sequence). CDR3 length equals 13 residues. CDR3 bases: TGTGCCAGCAGCCGACAGGGGCGATACGAGCAGTACTTC. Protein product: CASSRQGRYEQYF.

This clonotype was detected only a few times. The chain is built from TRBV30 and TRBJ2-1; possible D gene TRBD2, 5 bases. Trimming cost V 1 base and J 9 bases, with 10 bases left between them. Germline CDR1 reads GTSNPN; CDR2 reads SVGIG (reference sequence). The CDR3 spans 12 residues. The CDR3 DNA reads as TGTGCCTGGAGTGGTCTAGGAGGTGAGCAGTTCTTC. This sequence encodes CAWSGLGGEQFF.

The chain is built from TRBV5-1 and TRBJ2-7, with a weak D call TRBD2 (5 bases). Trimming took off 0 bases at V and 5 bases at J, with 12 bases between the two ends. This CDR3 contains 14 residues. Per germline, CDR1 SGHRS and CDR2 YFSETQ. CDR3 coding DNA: TGCGCCAGCAGCTTGGGGGCCGGGAAGGACGAGCAGTACTTC. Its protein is CASSLGAGKDEQYF.

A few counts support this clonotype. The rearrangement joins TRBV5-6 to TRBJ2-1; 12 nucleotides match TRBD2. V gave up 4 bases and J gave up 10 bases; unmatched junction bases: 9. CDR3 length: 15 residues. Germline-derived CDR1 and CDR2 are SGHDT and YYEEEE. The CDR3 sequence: CASSPPRLAGVEQFF. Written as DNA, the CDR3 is TGTGCCAGCAGCCCCCCGCGACTAGCGGGAGTGGAGCAGTTCTTC.

The CDR3 protein is CASSQDPGRNSPLHF. CDR3 bases: TGTGCCAGCAGCCAAGATCCGGGTAGGAATTCACCCCTCCACTTT. This sequence joins TRBV3-1 and TRBJ1-6; D gene ambiguous. The CDR3 totals 15 residues. Trimming left V 0 bases short and J 7 bases short, with 10 bases between. Per the germline V gene, CDR1 is LGHDT and CDR2 is YNNKEL (reference sequence).

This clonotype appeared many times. The CDR3 loop is CASSPSPGSVYEQYF. Here the CDR3 DNA reads TGTGCCAGCAGCCCATCTCCCGGGTCAGTCTACGAGCAGTACTTC. The chain is built from TRBV3-1 and TRBJ2-7, with D uncertain. The CDR3 sequence is 15 residues long. Germline CDR1 reads LGHDT; CDR2 reads YNNKEL (reference sequence). V gave up 4 bases and J gave up 3 bases, with 16 bases separating them.

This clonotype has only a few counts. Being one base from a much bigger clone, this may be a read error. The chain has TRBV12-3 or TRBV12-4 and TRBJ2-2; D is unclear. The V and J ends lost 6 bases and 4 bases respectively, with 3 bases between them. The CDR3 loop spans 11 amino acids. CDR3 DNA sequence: TGTGCCAGCAGACGCACCGGGGAGCTGTTTTTT. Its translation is CASRRTGELFF.

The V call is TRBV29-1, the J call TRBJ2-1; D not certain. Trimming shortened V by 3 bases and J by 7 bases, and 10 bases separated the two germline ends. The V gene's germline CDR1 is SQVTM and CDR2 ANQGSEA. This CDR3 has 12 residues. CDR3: CSVDGPDNEQFF. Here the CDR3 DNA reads TGCAGCGTTGATGGGCCCGATAATGAGCAGTTCTTC.

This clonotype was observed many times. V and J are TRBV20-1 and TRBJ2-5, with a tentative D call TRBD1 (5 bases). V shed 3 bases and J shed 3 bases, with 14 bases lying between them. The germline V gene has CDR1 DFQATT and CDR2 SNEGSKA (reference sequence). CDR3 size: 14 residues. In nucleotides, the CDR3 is TGCAGTGCTAGGTCGCAGGGTTCGGAAGAGACCCAGTACTTC. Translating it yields CSARSQGSEETQYF.